This T cell receptor beta chain originates from a study of a mutant IDH1 vaccine in newly diagnosed glioma. Looking at the study overall: Patients received vaccination from 4-6 weeks after radiotherapy alone, or with temozolomide cycles. Mean patient age was about 40 years; around 60% were male and around 38% female. The study held visit V12 at week 35 and visit V13 at week 47. Before enrollment, patients got radiotherapy alone, temozolomide alone, or mostly the combination.

The V end lost 4 bases, the J end lost 0 bases, and 11 bases lay between the germline ends. The CDR3 is 15 residues long. Germline CDR1 reads SGHRS; CDR2 reads YFSETQ. Time point defined: week 35, safety follow-up. The investigators gave 300 ug of mutant IDH1 20-mer peptide in each vaccine dose, together with topical imiquimod. This clone was counted a single time. Its antigen is not known. TCRdb's table, derived via immunoSEQ multiplex PCR, lists solely in-frame clones and lacks some. The sample lists about 68,000 clones, 84% occurring once. The source was PBMCs, collected from a glioma patient whose treatment included an IDH1 peptide vaccine. This clonotype was sampled from a young man with glioma. This chain links TRBV5-1 with TRBJ2-1; D is possibly TRBD2 (6 bases). The CDR3 protein is CASSTRSGSYNEQFF. CDR3 coding DNA: TGCGCCAGCAGCACCCGTAGCGGCTCCTACAATGAGCAGTTCTTC.